The 19 T cell receptor beta chains listed next were all sequenced from one sample in a study of cytomegalovirus exposure and HLA in healthy donors. Using immunoSEQ multiplex PCR, the repertoire was profiled, and TCRdb retains in-frame clones only, with some absent. The sample records 97,000 or so clones, roughly 89% being singletons. The source material was PBMCs. Every receptor here comes from a woman in her 30s in good health and CMV-seronegative.

The V and J genes are TRBV14 and TRBJ2-1, with D possibly matching TRBD2 (5 bases). Germline CDR1 and CDR2: SGHDN and FVKESK. Trimming removed 4 bases from V and 5 bases from J, with 18 bases in between. The CDR3 extends over 16 amino acids. The DNA for the CDR3 is TGTGCCAGCAGCCCTACCGTAGGGAGACCCCACAATGAGCAGTTCTTC. This encodes CASSPTVGRPHNEQFF.

The V and J genes are TRBV14 and TRBJ2-3, with a possible D match to TRBD2 (6 bases). The CDR3 extends over 19 amino acids. Germline CDR1 and CDR2: SGHDN and FVKESK. Trimming shortened V by 0 bases and J by 3 bases, and 22 bases separated the two germline ends. This chain's CDR3 is CASSQDRVSGVKVTDTQYF. In nucleotides, the CDR3 is TGTGCCAGCAGCCAAGATCGGGTTTCGGGGGTGAAGGTGACAGATACGCAGTATTTT.

This sequence joins TRBV5-6 and TRBJ2-3; TRBD2 might be the D (6 bases). CDR1 and CDR2 (germline): SGHDT, YYEEEE. Trimming left V 3 bases short and J 3 bases short, with 17 bases between. CDR3 length: 16 residues. CDR3 protein: CASSSGPPGVTDTQYF. In DNA, the CDR3 is TGTGCCAGCAGCTCTGGCCCCCCGGGAGTTACAGATACGCAGTATTTT. Based on the CDR3 plus reference TRBV5-6 and TRBJ2-3, the full variable domain is DAGVTQSPTHLIKTRGQQVTLRCSPKSGHDTVSWYQQALGQGPQFIFQYYEEEERQRGNFPDRFSGHQFPNYSSELNVNALLLGDSALYLCASSSGPPGVTDTQYFGPGTRLTVL.

The V and J genes are TRBV5-1 and TRBJ1-2; no clear D gene. The CDR3 extends over 13 amino acids. Germline V lookup: CDR1 SGHRS, CDR2 YFSETQ. Trimming removed 0 bases from V and 4 bases from J, with 7 bases in between. The CDR3 is CASSLEHLYGYTF. CDR3 in DNA: TGCGCCAGCAGCTTGGAACACCTCTATGGCTACACCTTC.

CDR3: CASSFDPGSGYTF. The CDR3 nucleotides are TGTGCCAGCAGCTTTGACCCAGGGTCTGGCTACACCTTC. This chain connects TRBV7-2 to TRBJ1-2, with a possible D match to TRBD1 (5 bases). The CDR3 runs 13 residues. Per the germline V gene, CDR1 is SGHTA and CDR2 is FQGNSA. Between the trimmed V and J ends, which lost 3 bases and 7 bases, there was a span of 12 bases.

The chain links TRBV5-1 to TRBJ2-3, with a weak D call TRBD1 (6 bases). Trimming took 2 bases from V and 4 from J, leaving 17 bases between them. CDR1 is SGHRS, CDR2 YFSETQ, per germline. This CDR3 comprises 16 residues. For the CDR3, the DNA is TGCGCCAGCAGCTTAGGGTGGGGGCTTACCGCAGATACGCAGTATTTT. Its translation: CASSLGWGLTADTQYF.

The chain couples TRBV25-1 to TRBJ1-1; D gene ambiguous. The V end was cut by 4 bases, the J end by 2 bases, with 5 bases between. Germline CDR1 is MGHDK and CDR2 is SYGVNS. The CDR3 consists of 12 residues. The CDR3 bases are TGTGCCAGCAGTGGGAGTAACACTGAAGCTTTCTTT. It specifies CASSGSNTEAFF.

The chain joins TRBV10-3 to TRBJ1-2; D perhaps matches TRBD1 (5 bases). The CDR3 has 16 amino acids. V was clipped by 0 bases and J by 4 bases, with 15 bases between them. In germline, CDR1 is ENHRY, CDR2 SYGVKD. The CDR3 here is CAISESSFRQTYGYTF. As DNA, the CDR3 is TGTGCCATCAGTGAGTCGAGTTTCAGACAGACCTATGGCTACACCTTC.

Details on this clone: The junction shows a germline mismatch at one end, possibly a read error. The chain employs TRBV18 and TRBJ1-6, with TRBD1 as a possible D gene (5 bases). CDR1 is KGHSH, CDR2 LQKENI, per germline. CDR3 length equals 12 residues. CDR3 DNA sequence: TGTGCCAGCTCACCCGGCCAGGGTCCAGAACATTTT. Translating gives CASSPGQGPEHF.

The rearrangement joins TRBV5-1 to TRBJ1-2; 7 bases line up with TRBD1. The germline V gene encodes CDR1 SGHRS and CDR2 YFSETQ. CDR3 length: 16 amino acids. J gave up 3 bases and V 4 bases, and 12 bases lay outside the gene matches. The CDR3 DNA is TGCGCCAGCAGCCCTACCTGGGACAGAAGGGACTATGGCTACACCTTC. It yields the protein CASSPTWDRRDYGYTF.

The chain recombines TRBV6-1 with TRBJ2-7; 9 nucleotides align to TRBD1. Germline trimming cut 6 bases from V and 11 bases from J; bases unmatched to any gene: 5. The CDR3 is 11 amino acids. The germline CDR1 and CDR2 sequences are MNHNS and SASEGT. For the CDR3, the DNA is TGTGCCAGCAGAAGTGGGACAGGGAAGTACTTC. This translates into CASRSGTGKYF.

The rearrangement joins TRBV6-1 to TRBJ2-3; 7 nucleotides align to TRBD1. Germline V CDR1 and CDR2: MNHNS, SASEGT. Germline trimming cut 6 bases from V and 2 bases from J; bases unmatched to any gene: 8. The CDR3 contains 15 residues. The CDR3 here is CASRGDRTLTDTQYF. The CDR3 DNA follows: TGTGCCAGCAGGGGGGACAGAACACTCACAGATACGCAGTATTTT.

The chain is built from TRBV19 and TRBJ2-5; D gene ambiguous. This CDR3 has 14 residues. The V gene lost 3 bases and the J gene lost 2 bases, with 10 bases spanning the gap. Per the germline V gene, CDR1 is LNHDA and CDR2 is SQIVND (reference sequence). The CDR3 sequence: CASSMVARQETQYF. The CDR3 nucleotides are TGTGCCAGTAGTATGGTGGCCAGACAAGAGACCCAGTACTTC.

The rearrangement joins TRBV15 to TRBJ2-3, with TRBD2 matching 9 bases. V lost 3 bases to trimming and J lost 0 bases; unmatched junction nucleotides: 4. This CDR3 is 16 amino acids long. Germline V gene sequence: CDR1 LNHNV, CDR2 YYDKDF (reference sequence). The CDR3 protein is CATSRTGLASTDTQYF. The CDR3 nucleotides read TGTGCCACCAGCAGGACGGGACTAGCTAGCACAGATACGCAGTATTTT.

V gene TRBV6-1 combines with J gene TRBJ1-2; a weak D match, TRBD1 (6 bases). CDR1 and CDR2 from the germline V gene are MNHNS and SASEGT. V lost 2 bases to trimming and J lost 8 bases, with 15 bases between them. The CDR3 extends over 14 amino acids. This chain's CDR3 is CASSEQGPIGGYTF. CDR3 DNA: TGTGCCAGCAGTGAACAGGGGCCCATCGGGGGCTACACCTTC.

The chain joins TRBV19 to TRBJ1-4; D call uncertain. The CDR3 runs to 13 residues. In germline, CDR1 is LNHDA, CDR2 SQIVND (reference sequence). Trimming took 5 bases from V and 8 from J, leaving 12 bases between them. CDR3: CASSWARREKLFF. The DNA for the CDR3 is TGTGCCAGTAGTTGGGCCAGGAGGGAAAAACTGTTTTTT.

The gene calls are TRBV7-6 and TRBJ1-1; no firm D call. CDR3 length equals 13 residues. Trimming took 2 bases from V and 1 from J, leaving 5 bases between them. The germline V gene encodes CDR1 SGHVS and CDR2 FNYEAQ. The CDR3 is CASSLRGNTEAFF. CDR3 sequence (DNA): TGTGCCAGCAGCTTACGGGGGAACACTGAAGCTTTCTTT.

The rearrangement uses TRBV7-6 and TRBJ1-1; perhaps TRBD1 as D (6 bases). V lost 1 base and J 3 bases, leaving 6 bases between the germline ends. This CDR3 has 13 amino acids. From germline, CDR1 is SGHVS and CDR2 FNYEAQ. The CDR3 loop is CASSLDRDTEAFF. The CDR3 DNA is TGTGCCAGCAGCTTAGACAGGGACACTGAAGCTTTCTTT.

This chain links TRBV18 with TRBJ2-7; 9 positions agree with TRBD1. CDR1 is KGHSH and CDR2 is LQKENI in the germline V gene. CDR3 length: 14 amino acids. J gave up 7 bases and V 6 bases, and 10 bases lay outside the gene matches. The CDR3 sequence is CASSLGQGVGEQYF. The DNA for the CDR3 is TGTGCCAGCTCCCTGGGACAGGGTGTGGGGGAGCAGTACTTC.